This entry lists 10 T cell receptor beta chains sequenced from one sample in a study of T cell responses to AZD1222 COVID-19 vaccine. Here immunoSEQ multiplex PCR was the method, and the copy in TCRdb shows in-frame clones only, minus some. This sample has 55,000 to 65,000 clones, with about 83% found just once. The material was peripheral blood, obtained 28 days after the second AZD1222 dose. These receptor sequences come from an adult who received the AZD1222 COVID-19 vaccine.

This chain joins TRBV19 and TRBJ1-5, with TRBD1 as a possible D gene (5 bases). The length of the CDR3 is 15 residues. The V gene lost 1 base and the J gene lost 7 bases, with 14 bases spanning the gap. Germline CDR1 is LNHDA and CDR2 is SQIVND (reference sequence). Written as DNA, the CDR3 is TGTGCCAGTAGTATAGTCCGGGACGCTGGACAGCCCCAGCATTTT. It codes for CASSIVRDAGQPQHF.

V is TRBV18 and J is TRBJ2-1, with 8 bases that match TRBD2. Germline CDR1 reads KGHSH; CDR2 reads LQKENI. The CDR3 has 14 residues. Unmatched junction bases numbered 3, after V lost 2 bases and J lost 6 bases. This chain's CDR3 is CASSPGLAFNEQFF. The CDR3 nucleotides are TGTGCCAGCTCACCAGGACTAGCTTTCAATGAGCAGTTCTTC. Using reference TRBV18 and TRBJ2-1 for the parts outside the CDR3, the full variable domain is NAGVMQNPRHLVRRRGQEARLRCSPMKGHSHVYWYRQLPEEGLKFMVYLQKENIIDESGMPKERFSAEFPKEGPSILRIQQVVRGDSAAYFCASSPGLAFNEQFFGPGTRLTVL.

The chain joins TRBV15 to TRBJ1-5; D ambiguous. In germline, CDR1 is LNHNV, CDR2 YYDKDF (reference sequence). The CDR3 extends over 13 amino acids. V was pared by 0 bases and J by 5 bases, with 5 bases between. CDR3 sequence: CATSRDSDQPQHF. CDR3 in DNA: TGTGCCACCAGCAGAGATTCGGATCAGCCCCAGCATTTT.

The CDR3 DNA is TGTGCCAGCAGTGAGACAGGGCCCTACGAGCAGTACTTC. This encodes CASSETGPYEQYF. J is TRBJ2-7 and V is TRBV6-1; 7 bases are shared with TRBD1. The CDR3 is 13 amino acids. The ends lost 3 bases at V and 2 bases at J; junction bases unmatched: 1. The germline gives CDR1 MNHNS, CDR2 SASEGT.

V is TRBV5-6 and J is TRBJ1-6, with 8 bases fitting TRBD1. From germline, CDR1 is SGHDT and CDR2 YYEEEE. CDR3 size: 14 residues. Unmatched junction bases numbered 4, after V lost 4 bases and J lost 7 bases. CDR3 DNA: TGTGCCAGCAGCGAGGACAGGGCGAATTCACCCCTCCACTTT. Protein sequence: CASSEDRANSPLHF.

The rearrangement uses TRBV7-9 and TRBJ2-3, with D unclear. V shed 4 bases and J shed 1 base, with 12 bases lying between them. The CDR3 has 15 amino acids. Germline assignment: CDR1 SEHNR and CDR2 FQNEAQ (reference sequence). The CDR3 DNA is TGTGCCAGCAGCTCCGACCTACGGGGCACAGATACGCAGTATTTT. It is translated as CASSSDLRGTDTQYF. Full variable domain (missing parts from reference TRBV7-9 and TRBJ2-3): DTGVSQNPRHKITKRGQNVTFRCDPISEHNRLYWYRQTLGQGPEFLTYFQNEAQLEKSRLLSDRFSAERPKGSFSTLEIQRTEQGDSAMYLCASSSDLRGTDTQYFGPGTRLTVL.

The rearrangement links TRBV6-6 to TRBJ2-5; 8 nucleotides agree with TRBD1. V shed 5 bases, J shed 4 bases, and the junction held 3 bases outside the gene matches. Germline V gene sequence: CDR1 MNHNY, CDR2 SVGAGI (reference sequence). The CDR3 contains 13 residues. This CDR3 reads CASSPTGGETQYF. The CDR3 region has the DNA TGTGCCAGCAGTCCTACAGGGGGAGAGACCCAGTACTTC.

The chain has TRBV3-1 (or the pseudogene TRBV3-2) and TRBJ1-6, with D uncertain. The V end was cut by 0 bases, the J end by 3 bases, with 9 bases between. This CDR3 region has 16 residues. CDR1 is LGHDT, CDR2 YNNKEL, per germline (reference sequence). For the CDR3, the DNA is TGTGCCAGCAGCCAAGAAGGCCTCCACTATAATTCACCCCTCCACTTT. This codes for CASSQEGLHYNSPLHF.

The chain carries TRBV6-5 and TRBJ2-5; weak D call: TRBD1 (6 bases). The germline V gene has CDR1 MNHEY and CDR2 SVGAGI. Trimming shortened V by 5 bases and J by 0 bases, and 10 bases separated the two germline ends. This CDR3 is 14 amino acids long. The CDR3 sequence: CASSLQGHQETQYF. The CDR3 coding sequence is TGTGCCAGCAGTCTACAGGGACACCAAGAGACCCAGTACTTC.

This chain uses TRBV18 with TRBJ2-4; the D gene is possibly TRBD2 (6 bases). The CDR3 is 16 residues long. V was shortened by 3 bases and J by 4 bases, with 16 bases between the two germline ends. Germline V lookup: CDR1 KGHSH, CDR2 LQKENI. CDR3 in DNA: TGTGCCAGCTCACCTAGCGGTCCTCCCGGGAAAAACATTCAGTACTTC. Amino acid sequence: CASSPSGPPGKNIQYF.